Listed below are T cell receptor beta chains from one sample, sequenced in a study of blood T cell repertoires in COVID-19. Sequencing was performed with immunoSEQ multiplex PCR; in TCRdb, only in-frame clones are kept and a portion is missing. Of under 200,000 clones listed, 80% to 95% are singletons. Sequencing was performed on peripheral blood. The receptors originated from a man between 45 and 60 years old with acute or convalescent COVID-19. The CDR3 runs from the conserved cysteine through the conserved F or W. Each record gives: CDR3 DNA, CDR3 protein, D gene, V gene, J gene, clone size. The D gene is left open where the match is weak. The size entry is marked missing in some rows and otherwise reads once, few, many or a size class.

TGTGCCAGCAGTGAAGTGAGGACAGGACAGACCCAGTACTTC,CASSEVRTGQTQYF,TRBD1,TRBV6-1,TRBJ2-5,-
TGCAGCGGGAAGGGGACAGAGAACACTGAAGCTTTCTTT,CSGKGTENTEAFF,TRBD1,TRBV29-1,TRBJ1-1,-
TGTGCCAGCAGTGCGAGGACAGAGTCCGGTTCACCCCTCCACTTT,CASSARTESGSPLHF,-,TRBV25-1,TRBJ1-6,once
TGTGCTAGTGGACGGACTAGCGGAGGGAGCTCCTACAATGAGCAGTTCTTC,CASGRTSGGSSYNEQFF,TRBD2,TRBV12-5,TRBJ2-1,-
TGCGCCAGCGGCCCGTGGACTGCCCCGGGCGCTGAAGCTTTCTTT,CASGPWTAPGAEAFF,-,TRBV5-1,TRBJ1-1,-
TGTGCCAGCTCACCATATTCAGGGGCCAGCAATCAGCCCCAGCATTTT,CASSPYSGASNQPQHF,-,TRBV18,TRBJ1-5,-
TGCAGCGTTGCGCAGAACTATGGCTACACCTTC,CSVAQNYGYTF,-,TRBV29-1,TRBJ1-2,-
TGTGCCAGCAGTAAGGGACAGGCCCAACTTCAGCCCCAGCATTTT,CASSKGQAQLQPQHF,TRBD1,TRBV28,TRBJ1-5,-
TGTGCCAGCAGCGTAGATGCGGGGGGCGGTCAGCCCCAGCATTTT,CASSVDAGGGQPQHF,-,TRBV9,TRBJ1-5,few
TGTGCCAGCCAGACGGGCAATGAGCAGTTCTTC,CASQTGNEQFF,-,TRBV6-5,TRBJ2-1,-
TGTGCCAGCAGTTTACAGTGGCGGGCGCAAAATGAGCAGTTCTTC,CASSLQWRAQNEQFF,-,TRBV28,TRBJ2-1,-
TGTGCCAGCAGTGAATACGGGACAGGGGTCAACGAGCAGTACTTC,CASSEYGTGVNEQYF,TRBD1,TRBV25-1,TRBJ2-7,once
TGTGCCAGCAGTGGAGGGGGCACAACGAACACTGAAGCTTTCTTT,CASSGGGTTNTEAFF,TRBD1,TRBV25-1,TRBJ1-1,-
TGTGCCAGCAGAACAGGGGTTCAAGAGACCCAGTACTTC,CASRTGVQETQYF,TRBD1,TRBV6-6,TRBJ2-5,once
TGTGCCAGCAACGAGTACGGGCTAGCGGGGGGTACGAACACCGGGGAGCTGTTTTTT,CASNEYGLAGGTNTGELFF,TRBD2,TRBV9,TRBJ2-2,-
TGTGCCAGCAGTTCGACAGGTCTTGGGATGCCCCAGCATTTT,CASSSTGLGMPQHF,-,TRBV28,TRBJ1-5,-
TGTGCCAGCAGCTTAGGGGACAGAAGCACAGATACGCAGTATTTT,CASSLGDRSTDTQYF,TRBD1,TRBV7-8,TRBJ2-3,-
TGTGCCAGCAGTGGAAGGGGAGGCGGGACTAATGAAAAACTGTTTTTT,CASSGRGGGTNEKLFF,-,TRBV25-1,TRBJ1-4,-
TGTGCCAGCAGCCTGGACAGCCCTGGAGAAAAACTGTTTTTT,CASSLDSPGEKLFF,-,TRBV28,TRBJ1-4,-
TGCGCCAGCAGCAAGCTAGCGGGGACGCAAGAGACCCAGTACTTC,CASSKLAGTQETQYF,TRBD2,TRBV4-3,TRBJ2-5,-
TGTGCCAGCAGTTACAGCGGGGGGCCAGGAAACACCATATATTTT,CASSYSGGPGNTIYF,-,TRBV28,TRBJ1-3,-
TGTGCCAGAAGGCCGGACAGGGGCGATATTGCAACTAATGAAAAACTGTTTTTT,CARRPDRGDIATNEKLFF,TRBD1,TRBV5-3,TRBJ1-4,-
TGTGCCAGCAGTCCCTTGCCCGGACAGCCCAACACCGGGGAGCTGTTTTTT,CASSPLPGQPNTGELFF,-,TRBV6-6,TRBJ2-2,-
TGTGCCAGCACCGCCGGGACAGGTCGCTATGGCTACACCTTC,CASTAGTGRYGYTF,TRBD1,TRBV2,TRBJ1-2,-
TGTGCCAGCAGCCAAGTGAGGGACAGCTTAAGAGCATATAGCAATCAGCCCCAGCATTTT,CASSQVRDSLRAYSNQPQHF,TRBD1,TRBV3-1/TRBV3-2,TRBJ1-5,-
TGTGCCAGCGGCCGGGACAACCAAGAGACCCAGTACTTC,CASGRDNQETQYF,-,TRBV2,TRBJ2-5,-
TGTGCCACCGCCATTGGGGCGGGGACCACTGAAGCTTTCTTT,CATAIGAGTTEAFF,-,TRBV10-3,TRBJ1-1,once
TGTGCCAGCAGTTTGGGACGGCGGGGGATCTATGGCTACACCTTC,CASSLGRRGIYGYTF,-,TRBV28,TRBJ1-2,-
TGTGCCAGCAGCCCGGGTGCTAGCGGGAGAGTGTACGAGCAGTACTTC,CASSPGASGRVYEQYF,TRBD2,TRBV4-2,TRBJ2-7,-
TGTGCCAGCAGGTGGTTGCGGGGCGAGGGTGAGCAGTTCTTC,CASRWLRGEGEQFF,-,TRBV11-2,TRBJ2-1,-
TGCGCCAGCAGTGGGAGCAGGGTCACCTACAATGAGCAGTTCTTC,CASSGSRVTYNEQFF,-,TRBV10-2,TRBJ2-1,-
TGTGCCAGCAGCCCGGCGGGGCAGGGTGATCGTGGCTACACCTTC,CASSPAGQGDRGYTF,-,TRBV5-4,TRBJ1-2,-
TGTGCCACCAGCAGAGAGGGAGCGGGAGGATTTTGGGAGACCCAGTACTTC,CATSREGAGGFWETQYF,TRBD2,TRBV15,TRBJ2-5,-
TGTGCCAGCAGTTTAGCCGGGACAGGGAGCTCCTATAATTCACCCCTCCACTTT,CASSLAGTGSSYNSPLHF,TRBD1,TRBV27,TRBJ1-6,once
TGTGCCAGCAGCGTAGGTGGGAGGGCACCGGTTTACGAGCAGTACTTC,CASSVGGRAPVYEQYF,TRBD2,TRBV9,TRBJ2-7,-
TGCGCCAGCAGTGGACAGGGGATGTACCAAGAGACCCAGTACTTC,CASSGQGMYQETQYF,TRBD1,TRBV5-1,TRBJ2-5,-
TGTGCCAGCATTAGACTAGCGGGACGGTACGAGCAGTACTTC,CASIRLAGRYEQYF,TRBD2,TRBV2,TRBJ2-7,-
TGTGCCTGGAGTGTAGGGGGAGCTAACTATGGCTACACCTTC,CAWSVGGANYGYTF,-,TRBV30,TRBJ1-2,few
TGTGCCACCAGTGATTTGCGCCGGGGTGGGGGCAGCTCCTACGAGCAGTACTTC,CATSDLRRGGGSSYEQYF,-,TRBV24-1,TRBJ2-7,-
TGTGCCAGCAGTAGAAGTACAAATGAGCAGTTCTTC,CASSRSTNEQFF,-,TRBV28,TRBJ2-1,-
TGTGCCAGCAGCGTAGGGGGCAGTACGTGGGATGGCTACACCTTC,CASSVGGSTWDGYTF,-,TRBV9,TRBJ1-2,once
TGTGCCAGCTCCGGGACAGCGGTAGGGGCCGGGGAGCTGTTTTTT,CASSGTAVGAGELFF,TRBD1,TRBV18,TRBJ2-2,-
TGTGCCAGCAGCTTTTCGGGGGACCACGAGCAGTACTTC,CASSFSGDHEQYF,-,TRBV7-8,TRBJ2-7,-
TGTGCCAGCAGTCGACTATGGACAGGGATTAATTCACCCCTCCACTTT,CASSRLWTGINSPLHF,TRBD1,TRBV28,TRBJ1-6,-
TGTGCCAGCAGCCGCGGGACGGAAAGGATCTATAATTCACCCCTCCACTTT,CASSRGTERIYNSPLHF,-,TRBV27,TRBJ1-6,-
TGTGCCAGCAGCTCGCAGGGGGAAGTAGCTTTCTTT,CASSSQGEVAFF,TRBD1,TRBV5-6,TRBJ1-1,-
TGTGCCAGCAGTGGGACCGACAGGGGAACTTTCTATGGCTACACCTTC,CASSGTDRGTFYGYTF,TRBD1,TRBV6-1,TRBJ1-2,-
TGTGCCAGCAGCGAGGGGGGGGGAACCTATAATTCACCCCTCCACTTT,CASSEGGGTYNSPLHF,-,TRBV9,TRBJ1-6,once
TGTGCCAGCAGCTACACAGGGGGGGAATTAGATACGCAGTATTTT,CASSYTGGELDTQYF,-,TRBV9,TRBJ2-3,-
TGTGCCAGCAGTTTTTCCGGGACTAGCGGCTCCTACGAGCAGTACTTC,CASSFSGTSGSYEQYF,TRBD2,TRBV28,TRBJ2-7,-
TGCGCCAGCAGCTTGGCCTCAGGGGTTGCGAACACCGGGGAGCTGTTTTTT,CASSLASGVANTGELFF,-,TRBV5-1,TRBJ2-2,-